This T cell receptor beta chain was observed in a study of cytomegalovirus exposure and HLA in healthy donors. This clone has just a few counts. Use of 60 Vbeta and 13 Jbeta primers characterized the PCR. Assay used: immunoSEQ multiplex PCR; TCRdb lists only in-frame clones, some missing. The sample contains roughly 77,000 clones, 67% of which appear only once. Donors showed nominal health when sampled, although they likely had unrecorded immune exposures. The CDR3 extends over 14 amino acids. The sample comprised PBMCs. The gene calls are TRBV21-1 and TRBJ1-6; the table's D call of TRBD1 was not tested on the DNA. TRBV21-1 is marked as a pseudogene. The TCR sequence derives from a woman aged 50 to 65 in good health and CMV-seropositive. CDR3 in amino acids: CASSKARHGSPLHF. The CDR3 nucleotides are TGTGCCAGCAGCAAGGCCAGACATGGTTCACCCCTCCACTTT.